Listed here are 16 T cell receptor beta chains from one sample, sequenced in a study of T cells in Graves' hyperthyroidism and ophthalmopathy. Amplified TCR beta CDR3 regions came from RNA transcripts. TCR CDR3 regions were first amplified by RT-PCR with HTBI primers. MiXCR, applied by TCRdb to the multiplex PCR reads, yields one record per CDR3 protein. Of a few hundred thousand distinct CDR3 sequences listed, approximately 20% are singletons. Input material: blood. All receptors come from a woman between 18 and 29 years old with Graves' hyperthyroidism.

This chain's CDR3 is CASSLQGIYTEAFF. The CDR3 DNA reads TGTGCCAGCAGCCTGCAGGGGATCTACACTGAAGCTTTCTTT. The chain links TRBV12-3 or TRBV12-4 to TRBJ1-1, with a tentative D call TRBD1 (6 bases). Trimming took 6 bases from V and 3 from J, leaving 14 bases between them. The CDR3 is made up of 14 amino acids.

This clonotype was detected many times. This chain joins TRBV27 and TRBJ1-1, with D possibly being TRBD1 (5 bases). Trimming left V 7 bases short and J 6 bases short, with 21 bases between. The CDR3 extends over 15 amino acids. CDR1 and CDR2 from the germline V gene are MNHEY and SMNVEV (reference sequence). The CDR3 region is CASTLGGSPASEAFF. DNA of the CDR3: TGTGCCAGCACCCTGGGGGGTAGCCCCGCGTCTGAAGCTTTCTTT.

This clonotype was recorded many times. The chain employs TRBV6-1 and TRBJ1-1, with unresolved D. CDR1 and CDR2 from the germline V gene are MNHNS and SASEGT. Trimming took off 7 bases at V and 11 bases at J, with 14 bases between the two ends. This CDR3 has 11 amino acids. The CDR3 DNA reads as TGTGCCAGCAAGATAGGAGTGGGGGCTTTCTTT. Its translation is CASKIGVGAFF.

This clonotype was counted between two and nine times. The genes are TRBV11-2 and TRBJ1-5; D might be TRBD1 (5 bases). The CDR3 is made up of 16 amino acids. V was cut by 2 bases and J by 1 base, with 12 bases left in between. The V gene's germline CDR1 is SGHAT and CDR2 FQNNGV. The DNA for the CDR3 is TGTGCCAGCAGCTTATATGGGGGACCGAGCAATCAGCCCCAGCATTTT. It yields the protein CASSLYGGPSNQPQHF.

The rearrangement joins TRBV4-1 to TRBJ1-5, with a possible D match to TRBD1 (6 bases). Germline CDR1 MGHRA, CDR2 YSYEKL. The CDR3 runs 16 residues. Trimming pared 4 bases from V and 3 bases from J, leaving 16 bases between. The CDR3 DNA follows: TGCGCCAGCAGCCGCAACGGAGCAGGGGTCAATCAGCCCCAGCATTTT. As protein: CASSRNGAGVNQPQHF.

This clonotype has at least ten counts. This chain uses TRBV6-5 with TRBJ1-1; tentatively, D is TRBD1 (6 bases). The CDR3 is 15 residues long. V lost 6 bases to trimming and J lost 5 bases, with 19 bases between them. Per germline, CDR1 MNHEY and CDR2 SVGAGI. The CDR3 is CASSPRGQLGTEAFF. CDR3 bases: TGTGCCAGCAGCCCACGAGGACAGTTGGGGACTGAAGCTTTCTTT.

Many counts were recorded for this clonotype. In nucleotides, the CDR3 is TGTGCCAGCAGTGATCAGGGGTCTGGGGCCAACGTCCTGACTTTC. As protein: CASSDQGSGANVLTF. This sequence joins TRBV6-1 and TRBJ2-6; D might be TRBD1 (6 bases). The CDR3 sequence is 15 residues long. Deletions cut 3 bases from V and 1 base from J, with 7 bases between. Germline loops: CDR1 MNHNS, CDR2 SASEGT.

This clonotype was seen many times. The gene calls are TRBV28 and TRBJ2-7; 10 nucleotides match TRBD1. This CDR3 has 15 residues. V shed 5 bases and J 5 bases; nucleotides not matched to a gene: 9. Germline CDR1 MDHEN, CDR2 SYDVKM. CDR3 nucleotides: TGTGCCAGCAGTGAACTCCGGGACAGGGGCAACGAGCAGTACTTC. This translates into CASSELRDRGNEQYF.

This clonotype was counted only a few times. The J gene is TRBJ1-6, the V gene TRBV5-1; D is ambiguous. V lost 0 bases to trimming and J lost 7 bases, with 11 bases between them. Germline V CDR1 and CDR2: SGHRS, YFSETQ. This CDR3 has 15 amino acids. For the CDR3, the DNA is TGCGCCAGCAGCTTGGTCGGAGACCTCAATTCACCCCTCCACTTT. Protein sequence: CASSLVGDLNSPLHF.

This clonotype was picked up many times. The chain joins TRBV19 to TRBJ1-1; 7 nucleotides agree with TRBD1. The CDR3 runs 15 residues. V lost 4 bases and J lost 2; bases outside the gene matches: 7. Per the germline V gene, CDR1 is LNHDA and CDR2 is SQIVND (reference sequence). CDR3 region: CASSRAGQVNTEAFF. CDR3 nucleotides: TGTGCCAGTAGTAGAGCTGGACAGGTAAACACTGAAGCTTTCTTT. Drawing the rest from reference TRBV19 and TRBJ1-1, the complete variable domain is DGGITQSPKYLFRKEGQNVTLSCEQNLNHDAMYWYRQDPGQGLRLIYYSQIVNDFQKGDIAEGYSVSREKKESFPLTVTSAQKNPTAFYLCASSRAGQVNTEAFFGQGTRLTVV.

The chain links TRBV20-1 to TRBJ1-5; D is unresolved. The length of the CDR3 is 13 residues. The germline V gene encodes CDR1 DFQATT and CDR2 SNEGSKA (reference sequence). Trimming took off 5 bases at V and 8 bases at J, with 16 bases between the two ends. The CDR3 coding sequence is TGCAGTGCTTCCCCGACCACCGGGGAGCCCCAGCATTTT. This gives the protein CSASPTTGEPQHF.

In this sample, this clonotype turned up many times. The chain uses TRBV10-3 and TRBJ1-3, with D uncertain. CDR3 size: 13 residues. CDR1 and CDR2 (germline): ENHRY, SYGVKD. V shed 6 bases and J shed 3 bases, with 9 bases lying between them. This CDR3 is CAISPTDGNTIYF. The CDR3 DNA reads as TGTGCCATCAGCCCCACCGATGGAAACACCATATATTTT.

DNA for the CDR3: TGCGCCAGCAGCCAAGCCACGGTAAATCAGCCCCAGCATTTT. It yields the protein CASSQATVNQPQHF. V gene TRBV4-1 combines with J gene TRBJ1-5, with D unresolved. Deletions cut 1 base from V and 4 bases from J, with 8 bases between. Germline V gene sequence: CDR1 MGHRA, CDR2 YSYEKL. The CDR3 extends over 14 amino acids.

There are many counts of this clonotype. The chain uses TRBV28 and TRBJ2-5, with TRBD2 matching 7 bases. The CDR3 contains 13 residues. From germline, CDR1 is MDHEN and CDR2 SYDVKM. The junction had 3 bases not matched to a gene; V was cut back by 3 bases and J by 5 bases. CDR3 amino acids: CASSFYGRETQYF. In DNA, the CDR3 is TGTGCCAGCAGTTTTTACGGGAGGGAGACCCAGTACTTC.

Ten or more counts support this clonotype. The CDR3 region is CASSPSAKGRADYTF. The CDR3 DNA reads TGTGCCAGCAGCCCGTCCGCTAAGGGCAGGGCAGACTACACCTTC. The chain joins TRBV16 to TRBJ1-2; D is possibly TRBD1 (5 bases). This CDR3 has 15 residues. CDR1 is KGHSY and CDR2 is FQNENV in the germline V gene. V was shortened by 4 bases and J by 10 bases, with 22 bases between the two germline ends.

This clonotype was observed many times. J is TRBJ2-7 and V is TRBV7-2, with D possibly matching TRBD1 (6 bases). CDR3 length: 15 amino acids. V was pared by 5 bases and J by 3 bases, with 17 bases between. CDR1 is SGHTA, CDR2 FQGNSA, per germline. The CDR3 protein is CASSPTPGQFYEQYF. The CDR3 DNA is TGTGCCAGCAGCCCCACCCCTGGACAGTTCTACGAGCAGTACTTC.